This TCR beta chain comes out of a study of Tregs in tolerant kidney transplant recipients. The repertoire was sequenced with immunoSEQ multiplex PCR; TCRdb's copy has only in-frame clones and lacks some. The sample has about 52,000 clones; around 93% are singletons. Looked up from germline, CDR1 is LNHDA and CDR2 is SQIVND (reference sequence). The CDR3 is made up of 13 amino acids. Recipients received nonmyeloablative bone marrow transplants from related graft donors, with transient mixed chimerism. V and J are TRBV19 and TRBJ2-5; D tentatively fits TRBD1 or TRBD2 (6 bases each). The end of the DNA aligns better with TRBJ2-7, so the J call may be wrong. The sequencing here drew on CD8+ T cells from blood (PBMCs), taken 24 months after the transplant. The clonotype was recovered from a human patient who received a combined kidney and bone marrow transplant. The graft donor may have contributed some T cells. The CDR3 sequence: CASSGGGSYEQYF. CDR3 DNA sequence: TGTGCCAGTAGCGGAGGGGGCTCCTACGAGCAGTACTTC.